A selection of T cell receptor beta chains follows, all from one sample in a study of blood T cell repertoires in COVID-19. The assay was immunoSEQ multiplex PCR, and TCRdb's table has in-frame clones only and misses some. The data show roughly 250,000 clones, around 90% seen once. The material sequenced was PBMCs or T cells enriched from blood (not recorded which). All receptors derive from a woman aged 45-59 years who had recovered from COVID-19. The CDR3 runs from the conserved cysteine through the conserved F or W. A D gene is named only where the DNA matches it firmly. Only part of the rows carry a size: once, few, many, or a class if the clone is expanded.

V	D	J	size	CDR3	DNA
TRBV14	TRBD1	TRBJ1-2	-	CASSQEGYGQGAHNYGYTF	TGTGCCAGCAGCCAAGAAGGATACGGACAGGGGGCCCATAACTATGGCTACACCTTC
TRBV11-2	-	TRBJ2-2	-	CASSLGRNLNTGELFF	TGTGCCAGCAGCTTAGGCAGGAACCTGAACACCGGGGAGCTGTTTTTT
TRBV23-1	TRBD1	TRBJ1-1	-	CASSRLQGRRTEAFF	TGCGCCAGCAGTCGCCTACAGGGGAGACGCACTGAAGCTTTCTTT
TRBV3-1/TRBV3-2	TRBD1	TRBJ2-1	-	CASSHSTRDRVYNEQFF	TGTGCCAGCAGCCACTCAACCCGGGACAGGGTCTACAATGAGCAGTTCTTC
TRBV5-8	TRBD1	TRBJ1-1	-	CASSHVGTGRTEAFF	TGTGCCAGCAGCCATGTTGGGACAGGGAGAACTGAAGCTTTCTTT
TRBV4-1	-	TRBJ1-2	-	CASSQVPGEYYGYTF	TGCGCCAGCAGCCAAGTCCCAGGGGAGTACTATGGCTACACCTTC
TRBV15	-	TRBJ2-1	once	CATSRVGDYTYNEQFF	TGTGCCACCAGCAGAGTTGGAGACTACACCTACAATGAGCAGTTCTTC
TRBV12-3/TRBV12-4	-	TRBJ1-1	-	CASSFGGNTEAFF	TGTGCCAGCAGTTTCGGGGGAAACACTGAAGCTTTCTTT
TRBV10-1	TRBD1	TRBJ1-5	-	CASSDRVGEPQHF	TGCGCCAGCAGCGACAGGGTAGGGGAGCCCCAGCATTTT
TRBV6-2/TRBV6-3	TRBD1	TRBJ1-5	-	CASSFSHYTDRERPQHF	TGTGCCAGCAGTTTCTCTCATTATACGGACAGGGAACGACCCCAGCATTTT
TRBV5-5	TRBD1	TRBJ2-7	-	CASSLRQGVSYEQYF	TGTGCCAGCAGCTTGAGACAGGGGGTTTCCTACGAGCAGTACTTC
TRBV24-1	-	TRBJ2-5	-	CATSEPGRETQYF	TGTGCCACCAGTGAGCCAGGGCGAGAGACCCAGTACTTC
TRBV12-3/TRBV12-4	-	TRBJ2-3	-	CASSPRLDTQYF	TGTGCCAGCAGTCCCCGTTTAGATACGCAGTATTTT
TRBV28	TRBD1	TRBJ2-7	-	CASSLIGTGNYEQYF	TGTGCCAGCAGTTTAATTGGGACAGGGAACTACGAGCAGTACTTC
TRBV7-9	TRBD2	TRBJ2-7	-	CASSVPGLAGKEQYF	TGTGCCAGCAGTGTCCCGGGACTAGCCGGTAAAGAGCAGTACTTC
TRBV7-2	-	TRBJ1-5	few	CASSLDRDNQPQHF	TGTGCCAGCAGCTTAGACAGGGACAATCAGCCCCAGCATTTT
TRBV3-1/TRBV3-2	-	TRBJ1-2	-	CASSQLNYGYTF	TGTGCCAGCAGCCAATTAAACTATGGCTACACCTTC
TRBV3-1/TRBV3-2	-	TRBJ1-2	-	CASSQASGNGYTF	TGTGCCAGCAGCCAAGCATCCGGGAATGGCTACACCTTC
TRBV3-1/TRBV3-2	TRBD2	TRBJ2-1	-	CASSLWNSGDEQFF	TGTGCCAGCAGCCTATGGAATAGCGGGGATGAGCAGTTCTTC
TRBV5-1	TRBD1	TRBJ1-4	-	CASSLQGAEEKLFF	TGCGCCAGCAGCTTACAGGGGGCGGAGGAAAAACTGTTTTTT
TRBV7-8	-	TRBJ2-3	-	CASSSPNTQYF	TGTGCCAGCAGCTCACCTAATACGCAGTATTTT
TRBV7-9	-	TRBJ1-3	-	CASSHGTGAAGNTIYF	TGTGCCAGCAGCCACGGCACTGGGGCGGCTGGAAACACCATATATTTT
TRBV5-1	-	TRBJ2-3	-	CASSLDRSTDTQYF	TGCGCCAGCAGCTTGGACAGGAGCACAGATACGCAGTATTTT
TRBV27	TRBD1	TRBJ2-3	-	CASSSRGPTRDTQYF	TGTGCCAGCAGTTCCAGGGGGCCGACCCGAGATACGCAGTATTTT
TRBV20-1	-	TRBJ1-6	-	CSAEEGSPLHF	TGCAGTGCTGAAGAGGGTTCACCCCTCCACTTT
TRBV5-5	-	TRBJ2-5	-	CASAGTQETQYF	TGTGCCAGCGCAGGGACTCAAGAGACCCAGTACTTC